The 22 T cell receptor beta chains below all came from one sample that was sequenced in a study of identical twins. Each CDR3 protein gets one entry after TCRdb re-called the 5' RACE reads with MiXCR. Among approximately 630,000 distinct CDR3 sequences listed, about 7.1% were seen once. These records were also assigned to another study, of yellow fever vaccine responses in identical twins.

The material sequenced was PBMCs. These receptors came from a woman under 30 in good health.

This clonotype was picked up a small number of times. The CDR3 protein is CASRETSGNHEQYF. The CDR3 DNA follows: TGTGCCAGCAGGGAAACTAGCGGGAACCACGAGCAGTACTTC. The chain couples TRBV12-3 or TRBV12-4 to TRBJ2-7; 10 nucleotides match TRBD2. The junction had 7 bases not matched to a gene; V was cut back by 6 bases and J by 5 bases. This CDR3 is built from 14 residues.

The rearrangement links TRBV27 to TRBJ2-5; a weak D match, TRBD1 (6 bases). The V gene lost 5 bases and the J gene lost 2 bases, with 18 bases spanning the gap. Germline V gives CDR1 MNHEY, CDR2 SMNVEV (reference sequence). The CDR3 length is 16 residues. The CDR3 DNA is TGTGCCAGCAGTCGCAACTCAGGGGAAATACAAGAGACCCAGTACTTC. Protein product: CASSRNSGEIQETQYF.

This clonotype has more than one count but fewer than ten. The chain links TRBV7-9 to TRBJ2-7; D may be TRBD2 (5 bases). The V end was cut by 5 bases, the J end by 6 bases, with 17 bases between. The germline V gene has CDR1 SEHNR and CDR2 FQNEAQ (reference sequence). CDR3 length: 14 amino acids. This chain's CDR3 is CASSPSGSASEQYF. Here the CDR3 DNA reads TGTGCCAGCAGCCCCTCGGGATCCGCCTCCGAGCAGTACTTC.

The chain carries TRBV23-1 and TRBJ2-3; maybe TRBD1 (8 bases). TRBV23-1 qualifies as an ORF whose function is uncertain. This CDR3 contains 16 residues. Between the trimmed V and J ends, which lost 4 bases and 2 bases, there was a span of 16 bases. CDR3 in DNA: TGCGCCAGCAGTCGGGGGGGACAGGCGAACACAGATACGCAGTATTTT. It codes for CASSRGGQANTDTQYF.

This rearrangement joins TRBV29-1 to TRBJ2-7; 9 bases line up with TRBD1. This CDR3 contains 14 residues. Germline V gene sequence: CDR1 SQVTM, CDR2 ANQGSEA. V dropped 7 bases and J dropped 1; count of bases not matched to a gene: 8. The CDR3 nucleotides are TGCAGCGCCAAATTAGGACAGGGGTCCTACGAGCAGTACTTC. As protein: CSAKLGQGSYEQYF.

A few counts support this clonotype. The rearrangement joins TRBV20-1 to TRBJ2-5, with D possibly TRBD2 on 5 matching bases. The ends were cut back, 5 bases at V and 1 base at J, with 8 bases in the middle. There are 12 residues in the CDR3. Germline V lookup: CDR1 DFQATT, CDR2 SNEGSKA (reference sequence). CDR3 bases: TGCAGTGCTCGGCGGGCCCAAGAGACCCAGTACTTC. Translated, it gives CSARRAQETQYF.

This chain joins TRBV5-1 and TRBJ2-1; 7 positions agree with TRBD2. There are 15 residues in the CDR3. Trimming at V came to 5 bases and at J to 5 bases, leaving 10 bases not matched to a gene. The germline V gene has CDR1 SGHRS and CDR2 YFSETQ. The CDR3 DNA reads TGCGCCAGCAGTTTGACCGGGACTACTAACAATGAGCAGTTCTTC. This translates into CASSLTGTTNNEQFF.

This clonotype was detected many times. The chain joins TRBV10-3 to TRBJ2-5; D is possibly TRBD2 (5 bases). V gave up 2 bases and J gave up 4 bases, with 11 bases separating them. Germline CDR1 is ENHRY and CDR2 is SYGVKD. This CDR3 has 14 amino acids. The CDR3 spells CAISELGESETQYF. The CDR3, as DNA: TGTGCCATCAGTGAGCTCGGGGAGTCAGAGACCCAGTACTTC.

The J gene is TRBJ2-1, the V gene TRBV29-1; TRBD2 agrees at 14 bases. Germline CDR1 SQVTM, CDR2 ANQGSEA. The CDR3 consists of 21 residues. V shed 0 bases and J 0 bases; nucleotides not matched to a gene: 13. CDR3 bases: TGCAGCGTTGAAGACGGTGGCCTGGGACTAGCGGGAGAAGGCTCCTACAATGAGCAGTTCTTC. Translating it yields CSVEDGGLGLAGEGSYNEQFF.

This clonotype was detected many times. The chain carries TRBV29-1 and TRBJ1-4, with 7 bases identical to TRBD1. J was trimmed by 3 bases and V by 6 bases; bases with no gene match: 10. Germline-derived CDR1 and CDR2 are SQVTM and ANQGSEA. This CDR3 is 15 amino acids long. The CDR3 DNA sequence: TGCAGCGTCTACTCCCCGGGACAGCCTAATGAAAAACTGTTTTTT. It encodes CSVYSPGQPNEKLFF.

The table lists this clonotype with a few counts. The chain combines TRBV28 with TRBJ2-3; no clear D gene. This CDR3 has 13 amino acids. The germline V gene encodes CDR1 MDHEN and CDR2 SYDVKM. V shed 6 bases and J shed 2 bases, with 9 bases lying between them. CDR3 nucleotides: TGTGCCAGCAGAAAGGGCTACACAGATACGCAGTATTTT. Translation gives CASRKGYTDTQYF.

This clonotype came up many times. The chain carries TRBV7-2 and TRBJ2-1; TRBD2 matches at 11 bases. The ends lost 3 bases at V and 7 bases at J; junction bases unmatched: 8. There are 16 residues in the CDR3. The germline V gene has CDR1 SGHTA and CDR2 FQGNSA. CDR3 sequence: CASSFLSGGASNEQFF. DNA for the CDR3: TGTGCCAGCAGCTTCCTTAGCGGGGGGGCCTCGAATGAGCAGTTCTTC.

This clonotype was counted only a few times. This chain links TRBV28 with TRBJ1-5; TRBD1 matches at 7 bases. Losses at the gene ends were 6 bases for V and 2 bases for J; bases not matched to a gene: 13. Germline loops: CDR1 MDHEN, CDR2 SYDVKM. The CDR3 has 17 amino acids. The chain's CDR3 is CASSPPTGKGGNQPQHF. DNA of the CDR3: TGTGCCAGCAGCCCCCCGACAGGGAAGGGTGGCAATCAGCCCCAGCATTTT.

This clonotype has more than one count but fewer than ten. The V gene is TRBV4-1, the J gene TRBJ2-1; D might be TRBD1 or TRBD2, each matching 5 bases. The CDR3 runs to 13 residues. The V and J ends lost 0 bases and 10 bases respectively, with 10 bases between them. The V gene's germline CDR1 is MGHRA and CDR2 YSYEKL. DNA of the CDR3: TGCGCCAGCAGCCAAGATGGGGGAAAAGAGCAGTTCTTC. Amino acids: CASSQDGGKEQFF.

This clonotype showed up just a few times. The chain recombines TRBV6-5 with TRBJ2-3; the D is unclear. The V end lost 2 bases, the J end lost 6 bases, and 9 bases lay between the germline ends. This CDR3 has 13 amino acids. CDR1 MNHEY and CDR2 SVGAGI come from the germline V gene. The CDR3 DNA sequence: TGTGCCAGCAGTTACCTTACCTCGGATACGCAGTATTTT. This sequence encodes CASSYLTSDTQYF.

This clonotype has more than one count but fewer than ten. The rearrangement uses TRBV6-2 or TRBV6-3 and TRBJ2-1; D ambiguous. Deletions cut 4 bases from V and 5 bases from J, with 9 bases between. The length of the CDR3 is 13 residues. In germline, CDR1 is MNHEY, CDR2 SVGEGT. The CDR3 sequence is CASSLRRDNEQFF. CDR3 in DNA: TGTGCCAGCAGTTTGAGACGTGACAATGAGCAGTTCTTC.

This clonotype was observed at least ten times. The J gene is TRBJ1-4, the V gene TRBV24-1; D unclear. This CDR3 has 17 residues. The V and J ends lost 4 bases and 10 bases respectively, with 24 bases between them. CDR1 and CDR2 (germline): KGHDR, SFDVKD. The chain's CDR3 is CATSDKEPGTRGGKLFF. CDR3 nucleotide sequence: TGTGCCACCAGTGACAAGGAACCCGGCACCCGGGGAGGAAAACTGTTTTTT.

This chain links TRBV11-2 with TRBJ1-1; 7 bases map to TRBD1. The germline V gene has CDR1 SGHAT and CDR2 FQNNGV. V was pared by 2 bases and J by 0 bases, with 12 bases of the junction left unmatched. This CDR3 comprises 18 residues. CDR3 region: CASSLSKRTGYMNTEAFF. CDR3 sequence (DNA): TGTGCCAGCAGCTTATCTAAACGGACAGGCTACATGAACACTGAAGCTTTCTTT. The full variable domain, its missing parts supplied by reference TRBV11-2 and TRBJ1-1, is EAGVAQSPRYKIIEKRQSVAFWCNPISGHATLYWYQQILGQGPKLLIQFQNNGVVDDSQLPKDRFSAERLKGVDSTLKIQPAKLEDSAVYLCASSLSKRTGYMNTEAFFGQGTRLTVV.

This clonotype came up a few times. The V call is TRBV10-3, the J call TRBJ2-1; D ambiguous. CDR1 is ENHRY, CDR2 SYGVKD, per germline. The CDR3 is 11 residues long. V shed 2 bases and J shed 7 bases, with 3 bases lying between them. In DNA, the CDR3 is TGTGCCATCAGTGAGGTGAATGAGCAGTTCTTC. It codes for CAISEVNEQFF.

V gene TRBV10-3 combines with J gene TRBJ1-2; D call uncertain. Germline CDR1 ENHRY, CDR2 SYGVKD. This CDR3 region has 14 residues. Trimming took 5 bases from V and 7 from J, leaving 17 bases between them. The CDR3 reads CAISSDSNWGGYTF. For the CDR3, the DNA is TGTGCCATCAGTTCGGACTCTAATTGGGGTGGCTACACCTTC.

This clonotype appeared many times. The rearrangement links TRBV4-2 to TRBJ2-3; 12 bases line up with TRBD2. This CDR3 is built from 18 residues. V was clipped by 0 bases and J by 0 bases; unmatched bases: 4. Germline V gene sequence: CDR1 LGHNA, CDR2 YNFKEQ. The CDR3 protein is CASSQDWTSGTSTDTQYF. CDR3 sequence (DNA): TGTGCCAGCAGCCAAGATTGGACTAGCGGGACTAGCACAGATACGCAGTATTTT.

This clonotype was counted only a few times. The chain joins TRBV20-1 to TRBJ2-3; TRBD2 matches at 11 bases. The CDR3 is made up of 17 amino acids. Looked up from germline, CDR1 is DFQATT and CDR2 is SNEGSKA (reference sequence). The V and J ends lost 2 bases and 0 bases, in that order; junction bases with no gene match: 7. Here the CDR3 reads CSARTSGRLFSTDTQYF. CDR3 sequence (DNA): TGCAGTGCTAGAACTAGCGGGAGACTTTTTAGCACAGATACGCAGTATTTT.